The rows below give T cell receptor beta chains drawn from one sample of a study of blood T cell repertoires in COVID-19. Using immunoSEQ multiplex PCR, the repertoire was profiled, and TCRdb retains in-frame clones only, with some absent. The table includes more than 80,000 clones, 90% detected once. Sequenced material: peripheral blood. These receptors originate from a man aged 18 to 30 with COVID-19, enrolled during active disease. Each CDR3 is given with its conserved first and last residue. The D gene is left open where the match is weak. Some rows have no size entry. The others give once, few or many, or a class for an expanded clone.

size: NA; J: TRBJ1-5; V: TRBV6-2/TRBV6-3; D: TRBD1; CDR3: CASSPTGGGNQPQHF; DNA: TGTGCCAGCAGTCCCACAGGGGGCGGGAATCAGCCCCAGCATTTT
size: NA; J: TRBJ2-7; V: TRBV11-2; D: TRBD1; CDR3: CASSFSLLRGSYEQYF; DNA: TGTGCCAGCAGCTTTTCCCTCCTCAGGGGGAGTTACGAGCAGTACTTC
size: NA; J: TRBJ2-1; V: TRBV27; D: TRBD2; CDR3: CASSSKSGRVGYNEQFF; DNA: TGTGCCAGCAGTTCGAAGAGCGGGAGGGTTGGCTACAATGAGCAGTTCTTC
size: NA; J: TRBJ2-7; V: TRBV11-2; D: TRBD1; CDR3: CASSSDRLLDEQYF; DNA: TGTGCCAGCAGTTCGGACAGGCTGTTGGACGAGCAGTACTTC
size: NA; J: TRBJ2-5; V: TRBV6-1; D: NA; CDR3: CASSDGGAPQETQYF; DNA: TGTGCCAGCAGTGATGGAGGGGCGCCACAAGAGACCCAGTACTTC
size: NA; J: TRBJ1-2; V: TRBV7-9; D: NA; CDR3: CASSLEAEDGYTF; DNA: TGTGCCAGCAGCTTAGAGGCGGAGGACGGCTACACCTTC
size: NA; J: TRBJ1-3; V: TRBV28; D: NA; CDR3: CASRPRANTIYF; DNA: TGTGCCAGCAGGCCCCGAGCGAACACCATATATTTT
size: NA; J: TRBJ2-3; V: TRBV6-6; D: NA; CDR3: CASSYSRVGTDTQYF; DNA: TGTGCCAGCAGTTACTCGAGGGTTGGCACAGATACGCAGTATTTT
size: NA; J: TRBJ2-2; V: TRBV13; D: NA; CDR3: CASSLDRERTGELFF; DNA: TGTGCCAGCAGCTTAGACAGGGAACGCACCGGGGAGCTGTTTTTT
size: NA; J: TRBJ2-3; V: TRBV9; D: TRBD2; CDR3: CASSSRTSGDTDTQYF; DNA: TGTGCCAGCAGCTCGCGGACTAGCGGGGACACAGATACGCAGTATTTT
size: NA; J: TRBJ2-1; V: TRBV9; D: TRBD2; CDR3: CASSVGLAGENEQFF; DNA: TGTGCCAGCAGCGTGGGACTAGCGGGAGAGAATGAGCAGTTCTTC
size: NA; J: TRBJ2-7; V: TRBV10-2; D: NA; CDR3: CASSGLGGGDEQYF; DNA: TGCGCCAGCAGTGGACTAGGAGGAGGCGACGAGCAGTACTTC
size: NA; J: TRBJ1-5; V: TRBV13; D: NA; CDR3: CASSLGVSQPQHF; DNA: TGTGCCAGCAGCTTAGGTGTTAGTCAGCCCCAGCATTTT
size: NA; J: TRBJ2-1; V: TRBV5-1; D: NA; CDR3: CASSLASYNEQFF; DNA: TGCGCCAGCAGCTTGGCCTCGTACAATGAGCAGTTCTTC
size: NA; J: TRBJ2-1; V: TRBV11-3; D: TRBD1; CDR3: CASSSRTGANPSSYNEQFF; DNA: TGTGCCAGCAGCTCCCGGACAGGGGCGAACCCCAGCTCCTACAATGAGCAGTTCTTC
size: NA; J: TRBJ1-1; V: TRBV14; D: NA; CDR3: CASSQDLVAGGAFF; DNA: TGTGCCAGCAGCCAAGACCTCGTTGCGGGAGGAGCTTTCTTT
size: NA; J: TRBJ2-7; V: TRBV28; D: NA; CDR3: CASSLGANHGESGEQYF; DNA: TGTGCCAGCAGTTTAGGGGCAAACCACGGAGAAAGTGGGGAGCAGTACTTC
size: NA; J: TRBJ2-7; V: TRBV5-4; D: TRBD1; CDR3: CASSSPGQGTYEQYF; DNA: TGTGCCAGCAGCTCGCCGGGACAGGGTACCTACGAGCAGTACTTC
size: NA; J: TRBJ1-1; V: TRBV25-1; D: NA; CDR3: CASSSGARRKTEAFF; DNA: TGTGCCAGCAGCTCAGGGGCGCGGAGGAAGACTGAAGCTTTCTTT
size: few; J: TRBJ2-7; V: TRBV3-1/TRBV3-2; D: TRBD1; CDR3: CASSFGTGGYEQYF; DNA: TGTGCCAGCAGCTTCGGGACAGGGGGCTACGAGCAGTACTTC
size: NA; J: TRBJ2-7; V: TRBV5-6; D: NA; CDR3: CASSLGTGRQYF; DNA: TGTGCCAGCAGCTTAGGTACAGGCCGGCAGTACTTC
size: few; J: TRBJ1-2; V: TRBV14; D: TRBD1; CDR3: CASSERDRGRSYTF; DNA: TGTGCCAGCAGCGAACGGGACAGGGGTAGAAGCTACACCTTC
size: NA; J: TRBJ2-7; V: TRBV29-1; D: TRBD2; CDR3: CSVELAGSSYEQYF; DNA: TGCAGCGTTGAACTAGCGGGCAGCTCCTACGAGCAGTACTTC
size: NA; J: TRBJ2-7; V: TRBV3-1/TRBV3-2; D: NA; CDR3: CASSPHNRQVIREQYF; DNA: TGTGCCAGCAGCCCCCATAACCGACAGGTAATTAGGGAGCAGTACTTC
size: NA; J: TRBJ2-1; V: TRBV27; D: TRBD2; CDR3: CASRPLGGRWDNEQFF; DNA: TGTGCCAGCAGACCCTTGGGCGGGAGGTGGGACAATGAGCAGTTCTTC
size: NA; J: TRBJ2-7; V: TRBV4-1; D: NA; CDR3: CASSQENDRNQYF; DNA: TGCGCCAGCAGCCAAGAGAACGACAGGAATCAGTACTTC
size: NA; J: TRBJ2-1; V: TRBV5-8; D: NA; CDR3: CASGDQGRNEQFF; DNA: TGTGCCAGCGGGGACCAGGGGAGAAATGAGCAGTTCTTC
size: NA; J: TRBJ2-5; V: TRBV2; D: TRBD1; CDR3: CASSGYGTGRETQYF; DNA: TGTGCCAGCAGTGGTTATGGGACAGGGCGAGAGACCCAGTACTTC
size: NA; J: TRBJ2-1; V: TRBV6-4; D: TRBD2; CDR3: CASSDAPGEGGNEQFF; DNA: TGTGCCAGCAGTGACGCGCCGGGGGAGGGTGGCAATGAGCAGTTCTTC
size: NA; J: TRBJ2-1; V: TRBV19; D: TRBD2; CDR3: CASSAGVNNEQFF; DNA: TGTGCCAGTTCAGCGGGAGTCAACAATGAGCAGTTCTTC
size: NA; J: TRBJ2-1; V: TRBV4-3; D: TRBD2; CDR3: CASSQKRTLAGGRYNEQFF; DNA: TGCGCCAGCAGCCAAAAGAGAACATTAGCGGGAGGGCGATACAATGAGCAGTTCTTC
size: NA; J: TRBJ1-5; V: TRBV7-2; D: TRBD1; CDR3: CASSPGHQQGARFNQPQHF; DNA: TGTGCCAGCAGCCCTGGCCATCAACAGGGGGCTAGGTTTAATCAGCCCCAGCATTTT
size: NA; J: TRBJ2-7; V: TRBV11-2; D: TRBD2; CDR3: CASSSVKGTSGRAYEQYF; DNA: TGTGCCAGCAGCTCCGTTAAGGGGACTAGCGGGAGGGCCTACGAGCAGTACTTC
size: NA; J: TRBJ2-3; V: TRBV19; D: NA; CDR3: CASGTSTDTQYF; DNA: TGTGCCAGTGGTACTAGCACAGATACGCAGTATTTT
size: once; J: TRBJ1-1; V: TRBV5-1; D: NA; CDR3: CASSLTGETEAFF; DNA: TGCGCCAGCAGCTTGACAGGAGAAACTGAAGCTTTCTTT
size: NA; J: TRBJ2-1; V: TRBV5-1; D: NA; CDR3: CASSLQLPSSYNEQFF; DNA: TGCGCCAGCAGCTTGCAACTACCGAGCTCCTACAATGAGCAGTTCTTC
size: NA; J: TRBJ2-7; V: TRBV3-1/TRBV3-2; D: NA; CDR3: CASSQDRGAGAYYEQYF; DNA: TGTGCCAGCAGCCAAGATCGGGGGGCAGGGGCCTACTACGAGCAGTACTTC
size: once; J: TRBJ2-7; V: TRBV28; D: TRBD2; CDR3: CASRTLAGVYEQYF; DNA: TGTGCCAGCAGAACCCTAGCGGGAGTCTACGAGCAGTACTTC
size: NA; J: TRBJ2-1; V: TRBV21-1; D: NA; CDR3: CASSKLSRGNEQFF; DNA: TGTGCCAGCAGCAAATTAAGCCGAGGGAATGAGCAGTTCTTC
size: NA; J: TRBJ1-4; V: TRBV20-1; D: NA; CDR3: CSASTEMTEKLLF; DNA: TGCAGTGCTAGTACAGAAATGACGGAAAAACTGCTTTTT
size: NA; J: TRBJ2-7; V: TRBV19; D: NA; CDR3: CASSIAQGGYEQYF; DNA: TGTGCCAGTAGTATAGCTCAGGGAGGCTACGAGCAGTACTTC
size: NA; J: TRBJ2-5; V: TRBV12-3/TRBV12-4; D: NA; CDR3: CASSQRGGETQYF; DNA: TGTGCCAGCAGTCAGAGGGGAGGAGAGACCCAGTACTTC
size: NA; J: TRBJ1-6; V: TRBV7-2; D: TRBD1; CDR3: CASSLGFGQGNSPLHF; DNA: TGTGCCAGCAGCTTAGGATTTGGACAGGGGAATTCACCCCTCCACTTT
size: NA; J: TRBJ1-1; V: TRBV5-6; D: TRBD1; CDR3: CASNRGTEAFF; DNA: TGTGCCAGCAACAGGGGGACTGAAGCTTTCTTT
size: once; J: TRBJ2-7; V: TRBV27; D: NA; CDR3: CASCSSFSYEQYF; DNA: TGTGCCAGCTGTTCGTCCTTCTCCTACGAGCAGTACTTC
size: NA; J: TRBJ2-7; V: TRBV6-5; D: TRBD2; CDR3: CANARGREPYEQYF; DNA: TGTGCCAACGCCCGAGGGAGGGAACCTTACGAGCAGTACTTC
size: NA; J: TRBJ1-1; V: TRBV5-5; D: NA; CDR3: CASRLEGSGKGTEAFF; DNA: TGTGCCAGCAGATTGGAAGGGTCGGGAAAGGGCACTGAAGCTTTCTTT
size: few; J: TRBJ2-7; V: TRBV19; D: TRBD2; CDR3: CASSIRLAGSYEQYF; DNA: TGTGCCAGTAGTATACGTCTAGCGGGATCCTACGAGCAGTACTTC
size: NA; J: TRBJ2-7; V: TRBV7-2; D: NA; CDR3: CASSLGLPAAYEQYF; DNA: TGTGCCAGCAGCTTGGGACTTCCTGCAGCCTACGAGCAGTACTTC
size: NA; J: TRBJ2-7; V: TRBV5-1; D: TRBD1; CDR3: CASSADRGPYEQYF; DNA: TGCGCCAGCAGCGCGGACAGGGGCCCCTACGAGCAGTACTTC
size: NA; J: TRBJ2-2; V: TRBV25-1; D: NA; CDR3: CASSAFSLLEGTGELFF; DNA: TGTGCCAGCAGTGCGTTTTCCCTATTGGAGGGCACCGGGGAGCTGTTTTTT
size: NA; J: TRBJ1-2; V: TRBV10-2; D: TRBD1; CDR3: CASSESGQGYGYTF; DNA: TGCGCCAGCAGTGAGTCGGGACAGGGCTATGGCTACACCTTC
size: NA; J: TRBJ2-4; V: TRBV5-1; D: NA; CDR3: CASSTEGQPENIQYF; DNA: TGCGCCAGCAGCACCGAAGGACAACCTGAAAACATTCAGTACTTC
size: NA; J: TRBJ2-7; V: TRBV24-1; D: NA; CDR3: CATSEPGSHEQYF; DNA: TGTGCCACCAGTGAGCCAGGGTCCCACGAGCAGTACTTC
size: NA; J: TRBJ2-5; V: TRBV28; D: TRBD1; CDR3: CASSSPDRERGTQYF; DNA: TGTGCCAGCAGTTCCCCGGACAGGGAACGGGGGACCCAGTACTTC
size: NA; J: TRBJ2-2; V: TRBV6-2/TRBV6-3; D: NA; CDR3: CASSYSLTGELFF; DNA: TGTGCCAGCAGTTACTCTCTCACCGGGGAGCTGTTTTTT
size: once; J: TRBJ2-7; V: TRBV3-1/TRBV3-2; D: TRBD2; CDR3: CASSPMVLAGDEQYF; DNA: TGTGCCAGCAGCCCCATGGTACTAGCGGGAGACGAGCAGTACTTC
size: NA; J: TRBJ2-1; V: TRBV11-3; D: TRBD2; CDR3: CASSSGKREGPDEQFF; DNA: TGTGCCAGCAGCTCCGGAAAGCGGGAGGGCCCCGATGAGCAGTTCTTC
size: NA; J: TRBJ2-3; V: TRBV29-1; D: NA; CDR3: CSIRGVVGIGGTQYF; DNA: TGCAGCATCAGGGGTGTGGTTGGAATAGGGGGTACGCAGTATTTT
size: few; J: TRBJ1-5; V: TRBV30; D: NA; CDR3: CAWSVRAAAGPQHF; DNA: TGTGCCTGGAGTGTACGTGCGGCCGCGGGACCCCAGCATTTT